This TCR beta chain was sequenced in a study of control samples from healthy donors and cancer patients. Only in-frame clones appear in the TCRdb table, and some are missing; sequencing was by immunoSEQ multiplex PCR. The profile covers just under 60,000 clones, with roughly 90% appearing a single time and 1.7% taken by the ten largest. With V trimmed by 3 bases and J by 5 bases, 7 bases remained unmatched. This CDR3 is 15 amino acids long. Germline loops: CDR1 SGHRS, CDR2 YFSETQ. The sequencing sample was made of PBMCs. The chain uses TRBV5-1 and TRBJ2-5, with 10 positions matching TRBD1. The sequence derives from a man aged 35 to 55 with colorectal cancer. CDR3 nucleotide sequence: TGCGCCAGCAGCTCAGACAGGGGGCTGGTTGAGACCCAGTACTTC. Its translation: CASSSDRGLVETQYF.